This T cell receptor beta chain was recovered during a study of T cell responses to AZD1222 COVID-19 vaccine. The CDR3 runs to 15 residues. Germline V gene lookup returns CDR1 LGHNT and CDR2 FRNRAP. Trimming left V 6 bases short and J 0 bases short, with 12 bases between. Repertoires were generated with immunoSEQ multiplex PCR, while TCRdb's copy carries only in-frame clones and drops some. The table shows about 49,000 clones, with 65% to 85% occurring only once. In this sample, this clone turned up a few times. Its antigen remains unidentified. Study conclusions and caveats: It was only after the peak T cell response that any repertoires were sampled.

The chain uses TRBV12-5 and TRBJ1-5; D gene ambiguous. The TCR sequence derives from an adult in good health. The sequencing used peripheral blood, collected on day 0 of MenACWY control vaccination. The CDR3 loop is CASGPDLPSNQPQHF. CDR3 coding DNA: TGTGCTAGTGGCCCGGACCTTCCTAGCAATCAGCCCCAGCATTTT.